What follows describes a single T cell receptor (beta chain). Random hexamers were used to reverse transcribe roughly 0.45 to 1 ug of RNA. The immunoSEQ assay covered 54 Vbeta and 13 Jbeta segments for CDR3. One entry per CDR3 protein results from TCRdb running MiXCR on the immunoSEQ multiplex PCR reads. Of 130,000 to 150,000 distinct CDR3 sequences listed, less than 95% are singletons. The record originates from a study of CD8 T cells in Susac syndrome. In blood CD8+ and CD4+ T cells, TCR beta underwent sequencing. Controls matched for sex and age were healthy donors. TEMRA cells were enriched by FACS, and CD4+ and CD8+ T cells were negatively isolated. V lost 2 bases and J lost 8, with 6 bases in between. The CDR3 is made up of 10 amino acids. The germline CDR1 and CDR2 sequences are SQVTM and ANQGSEA.

Material: CD4+ T cells from PBMCs. The sequence was obtained from a human donor in good health. The chain employs TRBV29-1 and TRBJ1-2; tentative D call: TRBD1 (5 bases). The CDR3 here is CSVEQGGYTF. In DNA, the CDR3 is TGCAGCGTTGAACAGGGCGGCTACACCTTC.